This is a list of T cell receptor beta chains from one sample in a study of T cell responses to AZD1222 COVID-19 vaccine. TCRdb's copy holds only in-frame clones and misses some; the assay was immunoSEQ multiplex PCR. The sample has around 110,000 clones; roughly 92% are singletons. The sequencing here drew on peripheral blood, taken 28 days after the second AZD1222 dose. The source is an adult who received the AZD1222 COVID-19 vaccine. Each CDR3 is given with its conserved first and last residue. D genes are given only for firm matches. Clone size is shown for a subset of rows, as once, few, many or a class of expanded clone.

size: NA; V: TRBV28; length: 13; J: TRBJ1-1; D: TRBD1; DNA: TGTGCCAGCTCAGGGGGTCGGAACACTGAAGCTTTCTTT; CDR3: CASSGGRNTEAFF
size: NA; V: TRBV10-3; length: 12; J: TRBJ2-7; D: NA; DNA: TGTGCCATCAACCCGGACGGGGAAGAGCAGTACTTC; CDR3: CAINPDGEEQYF
size: few; V: TRBV27; length: 14; J: TRBJ1-5; D: TRBD1; DNA: TGTGCCAGCAGGAAGGGACAGGAGGCTCAGCCCCAGCATTTT; CDR3: CASRKGQEAQPQHF
size: NA; V: TRBV11-3; length: 15; J: TRBJ2-3; D: TRBD1; DNA: TGTGCCAGCAGCTTAGGAGGGGGACAGGGAAATACGCAGTATTTT; CDR3: CASSLGGGQGNTQYF
size: NA; V: TRBV15; length: 14; J: TRBJ1-4; D: NA; DNA: TGTGCCACCAGCAGAGGCAGGGACGGTGAAAAACTGTTTTTT; CDR3: CATSRGRDGEKLFF
size: NA; V: TRBV27; length: 17; J: TRBJ1-2; D: TRBD1; DNA: TGTGCCAGCAGTTTCTCAAAGGGGACAGGAAAAAACTATGGCTACACCTTC; CDR3: CASSFSKGTGKNYGYTF
size: NA; V: TRBV15; length: 15; J: TRBJ2-1; D: TRBD1; DNA: TGTGCCACCAGCAGAGAGGGACAGGGGTACAATGAGCAGTTCTTC; CDR3: CATSREGQGYNEQFF
size: NA; V: TRBV15; length: 15; J: TRBJ1-6; D: NA; DNA: TGTGCCACCAGCAGAGATCGAAAGGGTAATTCACCCCTCCACTTT; CDR3: CATSRDRKGNSPLHF
size: NA; V: TRBV7-3; length: 15; J: TRBJ2-1; D: NA; DNA: TGTGCCAGCAGCTTAAATGGCGGTACTGGGCATGAGCAGTTCTTC; CDR3: CASSLNGGTGHEQFF
size: NA; V: TRBV10-1; length: 13; J: TRBJ2-7; D: NA; DNA: TGCGCCAGCAGTGCCCGGGTCGAGGACGAGCAGTACTTC; CDR3: CASSARVEDEQYF
size: NA; V: TRBV14; length: 13; J: TRBJ1-4; D: NA; DNA: TGTGCCAGCAGCCAAGAGACGGGTGAAAAACTGTTTTTT; CDR3: CASSQETGEKLFF
size: NA; V: TRBV7-9; length: 15; J: TRBJ2-3; D: NA; DNA: TGTGCCAGCAGCTTAGGGCTGACTAGCACAGATACGCAGTATTTT; CDR3: CASSLGLTSTDTQYF
size: NA; V: TRBV11-2; length: 12; J: TRBJ2-3; D: NA; DNA: TGTGCCAGCAGCACTAGCAATGGTGCGCAGTATTTT; CDR3: CASSTSNGAQYF
size: NA; V: TRBV30; length: 15; J: TRBJ2-3; D: NA; DNA: TGTGCCTGGAGTGTACTGGGTAGCGACACAGATACGCAGTATTTT; CDR3: CAWSVLGSDTDTQYF
size: NA; V: TRBV19; length: 16; J: TRBJ2-1; D: TRBD2; DNA: TGTGCCAGTAGTACCATATTGGGACTAGCGGCCAATGAGCAGTTCTTC; CDR3: CASSTILGLAANEQFF
size: NA; V: TRBV6-2/TRBV6-3; length: 12; J: TRBJ2-5; D: NA; DNA: TGTGCCAGCAGTGCGACAGAAGAGACCCAGTACTTC; CDR3: CASSATEETQYF